The rows below give T cell receptor beta chains drawn from one sample of a study of blood T cell repertoires in COVID-19. TCRdb's copy holds only in-frame clones and misses some; the assay was immunoSEQ multiplex PCR. The table includes 150,000 to 200,000 clones, 85% detected once. The specimen sequenced was peripheral blood. The receptors were sampled from a human donor with acute or convalescent COVID-19. The donor label of this sample is uncertain. CDR3s include the opening cysteine and the closing phenylalanine or tryptophan. D genes are given only for firm matches. Expanded clones get a size class; other rows say once, few or many, or leave the size out.

v_gene	j_gene	abundance	d_gene	CDR3nt	CDR3aa
TRBV5-1	TRBJ1-2	-	TRBD1	TGCGCCAGCAGCCCCGGACAGGTCGACGTAGGGGGCTACACCTTC	CASSPGQVDVGGYTF
TRBV7-3	TRBJ1-1	-	-	TGTGCCAGCAGCTTATACCTCCCAGGCATGAACACTGAAGCTTTCTTT	CASSLYLPGMNTEAFF
TRBV18	TRBJ2-5	-	-	TGTGCCAGCTCACCTTTGGCTAGTGTGTTTGAGACCCAGTACTTC	CASSPLASVFETQYF
TRBV7-2	TRBJ2-3	-	-	TGTGCCAGCAGCTCGTACACAGATACGCAGTATTTT	CASSSYTDTQYF
TRBV11-1	TRBJ1-5	-	TRBD1	TGTGCCAGCAGCCAGGACAGGGGTCCCAATCAGCCCCAGCATTTT	CASSQDRGPNQPQHF
TRBV7-9	TRBJ2-2	-	-	TGTGCCAGCAGCTCCAGCCGATCAGGGTTGGCCGGGGAGCTGTTTTTT	CASSSSRSGLAGELFF
TRBV4-1	TRBJ2-1	once	TRBD2	TGCGCCAGCAGCCTACCCGGGGGGGCCTCTTCCTACAATGAGCAGTTCTTC	CASSLPGGASSYNEQFF
TRBV2	TRBJ2-1	-	-	TGTGCCAGCAGTGATAGGCGGCGGAGCTCCTACAATGAGCAGTTCTTC	CASSDRRRSSYNEQFF
TRBV10-3	TRBJ2-2	-	TRBD2	TGTGCCATCAGTCCTAGCGGGGGGGCCGCCGGGGAGCTGTTTTTT	CAISPSGGAAGELFF
TRBV3-1/TRBV3-2	TRBJ1-1	once	-	TGTGCCAGCAGCCAAGCAGACCGTCGGGGATCCGCTGAAGCTTTCTTT	CASSQADRRGSAEAFF
TRBV3-1/TRBV3-2	TRBJ2-2	-	TRBD1	TGTGCCAGCAGCCAACAGGGGGCCCCCGGGGAGCTGTTTTTT	CASSQQGAPGELFF
TRBV7-9	TRBJ1-5	few	-	TGTGCCAGCAGCTATATTAATCAGCCCCAGCATTTT	CASSYINQPQHF